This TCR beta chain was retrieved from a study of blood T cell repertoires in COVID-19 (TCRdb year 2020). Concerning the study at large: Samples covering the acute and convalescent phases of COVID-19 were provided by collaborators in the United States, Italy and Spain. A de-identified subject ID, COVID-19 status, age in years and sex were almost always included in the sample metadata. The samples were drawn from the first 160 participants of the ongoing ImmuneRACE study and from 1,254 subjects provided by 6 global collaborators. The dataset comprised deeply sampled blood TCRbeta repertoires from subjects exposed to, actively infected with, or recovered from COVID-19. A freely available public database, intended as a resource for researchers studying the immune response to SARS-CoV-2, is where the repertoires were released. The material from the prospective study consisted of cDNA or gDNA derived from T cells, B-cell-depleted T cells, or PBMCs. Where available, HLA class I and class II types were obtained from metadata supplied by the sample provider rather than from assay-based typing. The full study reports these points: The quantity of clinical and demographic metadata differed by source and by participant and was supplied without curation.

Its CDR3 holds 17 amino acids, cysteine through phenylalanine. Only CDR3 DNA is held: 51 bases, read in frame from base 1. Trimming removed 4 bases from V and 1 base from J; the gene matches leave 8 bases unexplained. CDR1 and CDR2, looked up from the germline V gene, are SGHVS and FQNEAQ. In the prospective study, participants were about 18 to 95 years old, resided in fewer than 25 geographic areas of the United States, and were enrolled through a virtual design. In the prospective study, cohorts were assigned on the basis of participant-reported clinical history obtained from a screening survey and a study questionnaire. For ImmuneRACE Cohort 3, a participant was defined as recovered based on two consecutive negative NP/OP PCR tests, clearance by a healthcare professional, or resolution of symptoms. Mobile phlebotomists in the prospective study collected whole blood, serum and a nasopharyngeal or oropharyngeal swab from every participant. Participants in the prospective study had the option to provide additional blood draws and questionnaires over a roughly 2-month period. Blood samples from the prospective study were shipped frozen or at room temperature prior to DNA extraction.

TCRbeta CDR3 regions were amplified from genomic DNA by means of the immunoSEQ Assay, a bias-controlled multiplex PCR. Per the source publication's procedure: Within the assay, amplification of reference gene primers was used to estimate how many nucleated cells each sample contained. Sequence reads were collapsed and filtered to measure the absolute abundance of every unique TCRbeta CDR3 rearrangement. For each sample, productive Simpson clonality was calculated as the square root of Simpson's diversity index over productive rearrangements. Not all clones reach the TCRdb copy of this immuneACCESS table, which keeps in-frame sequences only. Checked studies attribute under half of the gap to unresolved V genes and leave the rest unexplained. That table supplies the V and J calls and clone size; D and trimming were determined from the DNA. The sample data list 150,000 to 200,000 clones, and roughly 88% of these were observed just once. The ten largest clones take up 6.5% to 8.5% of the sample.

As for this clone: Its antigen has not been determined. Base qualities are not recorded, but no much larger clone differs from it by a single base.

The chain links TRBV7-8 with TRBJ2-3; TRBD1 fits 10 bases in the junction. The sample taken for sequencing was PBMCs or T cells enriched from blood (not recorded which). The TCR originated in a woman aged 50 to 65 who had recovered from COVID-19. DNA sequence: TGTGCCAGCAGCTCGGGACAGGGGACTCCTCGCACAGATACGCAGTATTTT. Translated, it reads CASSSGQGTPRTDTQYF.